A few counts support the clone carrying this T cell receptor (beta chain). The data stem from a study of CD8 T cells in ankylosing spondylitis. Libraries for TCR beta were made by quantitative 5'-RACE with molecular barcodes. TCRdb called the 5' RACE reads again in MiXCR, with one record for every CDR3 protein. Found here are approximately 130,000 distinct CDR3 sequences, over 10% of them singletons; the top ten hold roughly 4.3%. The V and J ends lost 5 bases and 2 bases respectively, with 15 bases between them. CDR3 length equals 15 residues. CDR1 and CDR2 (germline): SGHTA, FQGTGA. Sequenced input: blood, either unsorted or a sorted T cell fraction (not recorded which). The sequence came from a female donor with ankylosing spondylitis or in good health (not recorded which). V gene TRBV7-3 combines with J gene TRBJ2-5; the D gene is possibly TRBD1 (6 bases). For the CDR3, the DNA is TGTGCCAGCAGCCTCGCGGGTGGACAGCAAGAGACCCAGTACTTC. Translating it yields CASSLAGGQQETQYF. The full variable domain, with the rest looked up from reference TRBV7-3 and TRBJ2-5, is GAGVSQTPSNKVTEKGKYVELRCDPISGHTALYWYRQSLGQGPEFLIYFQGTGAADDSGLPNDRFFAVRPEGSVSTLKIQRTERGDSAVYLCASSLAGGQQETQYFGPGTRLLVL.